The rows below give T cell receptor beta chains drawn from one sample of a study of cytomegalovirus exposure and HLA in healthy donors. Only in-frame clones appear in the TCRdb table, and some are missing; sequencing was by immunoSEQ multiplex PCR. Among about 190,000 clones, 75% to 80% were seen once, and the ten largest hold roughly 2.1%. Source material: PBMCs. The receptor set was obtained from a woman between 25 and 40 years old in good health and CMV-seropositive. The CDR3 runs from the conserved cysteine through the conserved F or W. The D gene is left open where the match is weak. The size entry is marked missing in some rows and otherwise reads once, few, many or a size class.

j_call | clone_size | d_call | v_call | cdr3_aa | cdr3_nt
TRBJ2-3 | . | . | TRBV5-1 | CASSPGRGGTDTQYF | TGCGCCAGCAGCCCCGGACGGGGTGGCACGGATACGCAGTATTTT
TRBJ2-2 | . | . | TRBV20-1 | CSARETGELFF | TGCAGTGCGCGGGAAACCGGGGAGCTGTTTTTT
TRBJ2-1 | . | . | TRBV5-1 | CASSLLPAAGHSYNEQFF | TGCGCCAGCAGCCTATTACCGGCGGCGGGGCACTCCTACAATGAGCAGTTCTTC
TRBJ2-7 | . | TRBD2 | TRBV19 | CASSIALAERGYEQYF | TGTGCCAGTAGTATAGCACTAGCGGAGAGGGGATACGAGCAGTACTTC
TRBJ2-7 | . | TRBD2 | TRBV5-1 | CASSGAGGSYEQYF | TGCGCCAGCAGCGGAGCGGGGGGCTCCTACGAGCAGTACTTC
TRBJ2-1 | . | TRBD1 | TRBV7-7 | CASSQDRGHEQFF | TGTGCTAGCAGCCAGGACAGGGGTCATGAGCAGTTCTTC
TRBJ1-5 | . | . | TRBV5-4 | CASSFSPRSNQPQHF | TGTGCCAGCAGCTTCAGCCCGAGGAGCAATCAGCCCCAGCATTTT
TRBJ2-3 | . | . | TRBV5-6 | CASSDLPQGTDTQYF | TGTGCCAGCAGCGACCTCCCGCAGGGTACAGATACGCAGTATTTT
TRBJ2-5 | . | . | TRBV5-4 | CASSPGAGLEETQYF | TGTGCCAGCAGCCCTGGGGCAGGGTTGGAAGAGACCCAGTACTTC
TRBJ2-3 | . | . | TRBV18 | CASSITSQGVYSTDTQYF | TGTGCCAGCTCAATAACCTCACAGGGTGTTTATAGCACAGATACGCAGTATTTT
TRBJ2-6 | . | . | TRBV28 | CASRYSGANVLTF | TGTGCCAGCAGGTACTCTGGGGCCAACGTCCTGACTTTC
TRBJ2-3 | . | TRBD1 | TRBV27 | CASSRTGDRTDTQYF | TGTGCCAGCAGCAGGACAGGGGATCGCACAGATACGCAGTATTTT
TRBJ1-2 | . | TRBD1 | TRBV19 | CASTTGQHYYGYTF | TGTGCCAGTACCACGGGACAGCATTACTATGGCTACACCTTC
TRBJ2-7 | . | . | TRBV30 | CAWSAGGFSYEQYF | TGTGCCTGGAGTGCGGGGGGCTTCTCCTACGAGCAGTACTTC
TRBJ1-1 | . | . | TRBV7-2 | CASSLDRSTEAFF | TGTGCCAGCAGCTTAGACAGGTCCACTGAAGCTTTCTTT
TRBJ1-2 | . | TRBD1 | TRBV10-1 | CASRPPTIWDSYGYTF | TGCGCCAGCAGACCCCCGACAATATGGGACAGCTATGGCTACACCTTC
TRBJ2-1 | . | TRBD2 | TRBV7-9 | CASLYPGGHNEQFF | TGTGCCAGTTTATATCCGGGAGGACACAATGAGCAGTTCTTC
TRBJ2-1 | few | . | TRBV4-3 | CASSQEGGSYNEQFF | TGCGCCAGCAGCCAAGAAGGAGGATCCTACAATGAGCAGTTCTTC
TRBJ1-2 | . | TRBD1 | TRBV11-2 | CASSSSTGQGGYTF | TGTGCCAGCAGCTCTTCGACCGGACAGGGGGGCTACACCTTC
TRBJ2-2 | . | . | TRBV30 | CAWSVHRTLINTGELFF | TGTGCCTGGAGTGTTCACAGAACCTTAATTAACACCGGGGAGCTGTTTTTT
TRBJ2-7 | . | . | TRBV12-2 | CASRTGLAGHAEQYF | TGTGCAAGTCGCACCGGACTAGCGGGACACGCCGAGCAGTACTTC
TRBJ2-7 | once | TRBD2 | TRBV29-1 | CSVVPGLAGSYEQYF | TGCAGCGTTGTACCGGGACTAGCGGGCTCCTACGAGCAGTACTTC
TRBJ2-1 | . | TRBD2 | TRBV7-6 | CASSLGLAGGSYNEQFF | TGTGCCAGCAGCTTGGGACTAGCGGGTGGTTCGTACAATGAGCAGTTCTTC
TRBJ2-1 | . | TRBD1 | TRBV4-2 | CASSQDRASSYNEQFF | TGTGCCAGCAGCCAGGACAGGGCCAGCTCCTACAATGAGCAGTTCTTC